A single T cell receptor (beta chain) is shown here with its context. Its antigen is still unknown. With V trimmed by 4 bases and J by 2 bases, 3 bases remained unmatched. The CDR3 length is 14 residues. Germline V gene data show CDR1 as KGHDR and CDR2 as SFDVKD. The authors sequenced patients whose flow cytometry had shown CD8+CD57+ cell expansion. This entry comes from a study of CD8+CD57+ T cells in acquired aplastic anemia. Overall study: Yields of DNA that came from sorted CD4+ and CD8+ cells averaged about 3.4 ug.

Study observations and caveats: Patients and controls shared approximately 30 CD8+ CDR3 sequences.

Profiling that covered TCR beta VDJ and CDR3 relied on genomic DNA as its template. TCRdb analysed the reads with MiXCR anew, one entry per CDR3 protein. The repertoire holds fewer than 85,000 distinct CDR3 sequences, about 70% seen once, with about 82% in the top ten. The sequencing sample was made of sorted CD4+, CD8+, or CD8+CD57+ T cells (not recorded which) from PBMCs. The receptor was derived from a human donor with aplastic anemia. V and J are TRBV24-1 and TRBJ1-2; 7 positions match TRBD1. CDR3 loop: CATSEAGGNYGYTF. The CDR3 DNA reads TGTGCCACCAGTGAGGCAGGGGGAAACTATGGCTACACCTTC.